Presented here are 16 T cell receptor beta chains from one specimen sequenced in a study of cytomegalovirus exposure and HLA in healthy donors. PCR used 60 Vbeta primers and 13 Jbeta primers. Assay: immunoSEQ multiplex PCR; the TCRdb copy retains only in-frame clones and omits some. In the table there are 140,000 to 150,000 clones, over 80% of which are singletons. The sequencing sample was made of PBMCs. Receptors originate from a woman in her twenties or thirties in good health and CMV-seronegative.

This clone occurred a few times. The chain recombines TRBV5-1 with TRBJ2-2, with 9 bases lining up with TRBD2. Germline trimming cut 2 bases from V and 4 bases from J; bases unmatched to any gene: 12. The CDR3 is 18 amino acids. Per germline, CDR1 SGHRS and CDR2 YFSETQ. Written as DNA, the CDR3 is TGCGCCAGCAGCTTTAGGGGGCCCGCTAGCGGGGTCACCGGGGAGCTGTTTTTT. Protein product: CASSFRGPASGVTGELFF.

The rearrangement links TRBV7-9 to TRBJ2-3; 8 bases match TRBD1. The V segment lost 4 bases and the J segment 8 bases; nucleotides outside the gene matches: 8. This CDR3 region has 14 residues. Germline V gives CDR1 SEHNR, CDR2 FQNEAQ (reference sequence). CDR3: CASSSWTGLSTQYF. CDR3 bases: TGTGCCAGCAGCTCCTGGACAGGGTTAAGTACGCAGTATTTT. Variable domain in full (rest from reference TRBV7-9 and TRBJ2-3): DTGVSQNPRHKITKRGQNVTFRCDPISEHNRLYWYRQTLGQGPEFLTYFQNEAQLEKSRLLSDRFSAERPKGSFSTLEIQRTEQGDSAMYLCASSSWTGLSTQYFGPGTRLTVL.

The V and J genes are TRBV11-2 and TRBJ2-7; 7 nucleotides align to TRBD2. After removal of 3 bases from V and 5 bases from J, the junction contained 7 bases not matched to a gene. Germline V gene data show CDR1 as SGHAT and CDR2 as FQNNGV. CDR3 length: 14 residues. The CDR3 nucleotides read TGTGCCAGCAGCTTCGGCGGGAGTATTGACGAGCAGTACTTC. Encoded protein: CASSFGGSIDEQYF.

The J gene is TRBJ2-2, the V gene TRBV14; TRBD2 matches 7 bases. Germline V gene sequence: CDR1 SGHDN, CDR2 FVKESK. CDR3 length: 14 amino acids. Trimming at V came to 4 bases and at J to 6 bases, leaving 5 bases not matched to a gene. DNA for the CDR3: TGTGCCAGCAGCCCCATACGGGGGGCCGGGGAGCTGTTTTTT. Translating it yields CASSPIRGAGELFF.

J is TRBJ1-1 and V is TRBV7-2, with TRBD1 matching 7 bases. The germline V gene has CDR1 SGHTA and CDR2 FQGNSA. With V trimmed by 7 bases and J by 1 base, 6 bases remained unmatched. The CDR3 is 14 amino acids. DNA of the CDR3: TGTGCCAGCACCAGAGGACAGGCGAACACTGAAGCTTTCTTT. Translating gives CASTRGQANTEAFF.

The V and J genes are TRBV27 and TRBJ2-5; TRBD2 might be the D (6 bases). CDR1 is MNHEY and CDR2 is SMNVEV in the germline V gene (reference sequence). V shed 6 bases and J shed 2 bases, with 13 bases lying between them. The CDR3 length is 14 residues. The CDR3 coding sequence is TGTGCCAGCAGACCTGGAGGGGCGCAAGAGACCCAGTACTTC. Its protein is CASRPGGAQETQYF.

This clone has only a few counts. This chain joins TRBV10-1 and TRBJ2-7; 8 nucleotides match TRBD1. The J segment lost 5 bases and the V segment lost 9 bases, leaving 6 bases of the junction unmatched. The CDR3 sequence is 12 residues long. Looked up from germline, CDR1 is WNHNN and CDR2 is SYGVQD (reference sequence). The CDR3 DNA is TGCGCCAGGGACAGGGCTGGGAACGAGCAGTACTTC. This encodes CARDRAGNEQYF.

J is TRBJ1-4 and V is TRBV18; tentative D call: TRBD1 (5 bases). Germline V gene data show CDR1 as KGHSH and CDR2 as LQKENI. The ends were cut back, 2 bases at V and 0 bases at J, with 10 bases in the middle. The CDR3 totals 16 residues. The CDR3 is CASSPIRTTTNEKLFF. Written as DNA, the CDR3 is TGTGCCAGCTCACCAATTAGGACAACAACTAATGAAAAACTGTTTTTT.

The chain uses TRBV21-1 and TRBJ2-2; TRBD2, the D gene given by the table, was not confirmed from the DNA. TRBV21-1 is a pseudogene. CDR3 length: 18 amino acids. The CDR3 sequence is CASSKKPRGGKNTGELFF. For the CDR3, the DNA is TGTGCCAGCAGCAAAAAGCCGCGTGGCGGCAAGAACACCGGGGAGCTGTTTTTT.

V usage is TRBV2 and J usage is TRBJ1-2; D gene uncertain. The germline V gene has CDR1 SNHLY and CDR2 FYNNEI. The CDR3 sequence is 13 residues long. V lost 3 bases and J 4 bases, leaving 9 bases between the germline ends. The CDR3 reads CASSDRLIYGYTF. CDR3 sequence (DNA): TGTGCCAGCAGTGACAGGCTTATCTATGGCTACACCTTC.

This chain uses TRBV27 with TRBJ2-7, with a weak D call TRBD1 (6 bases). Germline V gene sequence: CDR1 MNHEY, CDR2 SMNVEV (reference sequence). The V and J ends lost 7 bases and 9 bases respectively, with 13 bases between them. This CDR3 has 11 amino acids. CDR3 nucleotides: TGTGCCAGCACTCACCTAGGGGGGCAGTACTTC. Amino acid sequence: CASTHLGGQYF.

In this sample, this clone turned up a few times. The chain carries TRBV2 and TRBJ1-1; D call uncertain. CDR3 length equals 13 residues. The germline CDR1 and CDR2 sequences are SNHLY and FYNNEI. Trimming took off 4 bases at V and 1 base at J, with 7 bases between the two ends. The CDR3 region is CASSAPRNTEAFF. The CDR3 nucleotides read TGTGCCAGCAGTGCCCCTAGGAACACTGAAGCTTTCTTT.

The table lists this clone with a few counts. The V and J genes are TRBV2 and TRBJ2-7, with D maybe TRBD1 (5 bases). V shed 3 bases and J shed 0 bases, with 9 bases lying between them. This CDR3 spans 14 amino acids. Germline V gene data show CDR1 as SNHLY and CDR2 as FYNNEI. The CDR3 protein is CASSDQGFSYEQYF. The CDR3 DNA is TGTGCCAGCAGTGATCAGGGTTTCTCCTACGAGCAGTACTTC.

J is TRBJ2-3 and V is TRBV10-3; TRBD2 agrees at 11 bases. This CDR3 has 16 residues. CDR1 is ENHRY and CDR2 is SYGVKD in the germline V gene. The V gene end was trimmed by 8 bases and the J gene end by 3 bases; junction bases not matched to a gene: 10. Here the CDR3 DNA reads TGTGCCATCGCCGGGACTAGCGGCAGTGGGACAGATACGCAGTATTTT. Translated: CAIAGTSGSGTDTQYF.

This sequence joins TRBV27 and TRBJ1-6; D ambiguous. V lost 8 bases and J 9 bases, leaving 17 bases between the germline ends. CDR3 size: 14 residues. The germline V gene has CDR1 MNHEY and CDR2 SMNVEV (reference sequence). The CDR3 DNA follows: TGTGCCAGCGGCCGGCCCACTATGGGTTCACCCCTCCACTTT. Amino acids: CASGRPTMGSPLHF.

This rearrangement joins TRBV4-3 to TRBJ2-5; 8 bases agree with TRBD2. The V and J ends lost 5 bases and 9 bases, in that order; junction bases with no gene match: 14. This CDR3 has 15 residues. CDR1 and CDR2 (germline): LGHNA, YSLEER. CDR3 DNA: TGCGCCAGCAGCGGACGGCTAGCGGGTGGGGGAGCCCAGTACTTC. Its translation is CASSGRLAGGGAQYF.